The rows below give T cell receptor beta chains drawn from one sample of a study of T-cell memory formation after mild COVID-19. TCRdb independently ran MiXCR on the 5' RACE reads; one entry per CDR3 protein. The table has about 430,000 distinct CDR3 sequences, roughly 24% seen once. The sample comprised PBMCs or a T cell subset sorted from them (not recorded which). The receptors were gathered from an adult woman who had mild COVID-19 (a few samples of this study predate the infection). Cell type and time point are not known. CDR3s include the opening cysteine and the closing phenylalanine or tryptophan. A D gene is named only where the DNA matches it firmly. Size is omitted from some rows. Given values are once, few, many or a class for expanded clones.

J gene: TRBJ2-1; D gene: TRBD2; V gene: TRBV6-5; clone size: few; CDR3 protein: CASSSTGTSETFYNEQFF; CDR3 DNA: TGTGCCAGCAGCTCCACCGGGACTAGCGAGACTTTCTACAATGAGCAGTTCTTC
J gene: TRBJ2-3; D gene: -; V gene: TRBV7-6; clone size: -; CDR3 protein: CASSLAYGDTQYF; CDR3 DNA: TGTGCCAGCAGCTTAGCGTACGGAGATACGCAGTATTTT
J gene: TRBJ1-2; D gene: -; V gene: TRBV19; clone size: few; CDR3 protein: CASSPGIGYTF; CDR3 DNA: TGTGCCAGTAGTCCGGGCATAGGCTACACCTTC
J gene: TRBJ2-3; D gene: -; V gene: TRBV5-1; clone size: -; CDR3 protein: CASNYGSTDTQYF; CDR3 DNA: TGCGCCAGCAATTACGGAAGCACAGATACGCAGTATTTT
J gene: TRBJ1-1; D gene: -; V gene: TRBV2; clone size: few; CDR3 protein: CASSFESGTPNTEAFF; CDR3 DNA: TGTGCCAGCAGTTTCGAATCCGGGACACCGAACACTGAAGCTTTCTTT
J gene: TRBJ2-3; D gene: TRBD1; V gene: TRBV3-1; clone size: -; CDR3 protein: CASSQDPGQDTDTQYF; CDR3 DNA: TGTGCCAGCAGCCAAGACCCTGGACAGGACACAGATACGCAGTATTTT
J gene: TRBJ1-2; D gene: -; V gene: TRBV12-3/TRBV12-4; clone size: many; CDR3 protein: CASSFGGDSAVYGYTF; CDR3 DNA: TGTGCCAGCAGTTTTGGTGGCGACAGTGCCGTCTATGGCTACACCTTC
J gene: TRBJ2-3; D gene: -; V gene: TRBV20-1; clone size: -; CDR3 protein: CSAPPSGRTDTQYF; CDR3 DNA: TGCAGTGCTCCCCCCTCCGGGCGCACAGATACGCAGTATTTT
J gene: TRBJ1-5; D gene: TRBD1; V gene: TRBV6-5; clone size: few; CDR3 protein: CASSYTTGGDQPQHF; CDR3 DNA: TGTGCCAGCAGTTACACCACAGGGGGCGATCAGCCCCAGCATTTT
J gene: TRBJ2-1; D gene: -; V gene: TRBV12-3/TRBV12-4; clone size: -; CDR3 protein: CASSLGGAGTYNEQFF; CDR3 DNA: TGTGCCAGCAGTTTGGGGGGGGCTGGTACATACAATGAGCAGTTCTTC
J gene: TRBJ2-2; D gene: TRBD2; V gene: TRBV7-6; clone size: many; CDR3 protein: CASSLTLSRGAGELFF; CDR3 DNA: TGTGCCAGCAGCCTCACCCTGAGTCGGGGGGCCGGGGAGCTGTTTTTT
J gene: TRBJ1-5; D gene: -; V gene: TRBV12-3/TRBV12-4; clone size: many; CDR3 protein: CASSLAGNQPQHF; CDR3 DNA: TGTGCCAGCAGTTTAGCAGGCAATCAGCCCCAGCATTTT
J gene: TRBJ1-5; D gene: -; V gene: TRBV10-3; clone size: few; CDR3 protein: CAISESHRVGQPQHF; CDR3 DNA: TGTGCCATCAGTGAAAGTCACAGGGTTGGGCAGCCCCAGCATTTT
J gene: TRBJ1-1; D gene: -; V gene: TRBV18; clone size: few; CDR3 protein: CASSPPAGINTEAFF; CDR3 DNA: TGTGCCAGCTCACCGCCGGCCGGGATAAACACTGAAGCTTTCTTT
J gene: TRBJ1-1; D gene: -; V gene: TRBV18; clone size: many; CDR3 protein: CASSPTGGNTEAFF; CDR3 DNA: TGTGCCAGCAGCCCGACGGGGGGCAACACTGAAGCTTTCTTT
J gene: TRBJ2-1; D gene: TRBD2; V gene: TRBV7-2; clone size: -; CDR3 protein: CASSASGRALF; CDR3 DNA: TGTGCCAGCAGCGCCAGCGGGAGGGCCCTCTTC
J gene: TRBJ1-1; D gene: TRBD1; V gene: TRBV7-8; clone size: -; CDR3 protein: CASSSQGAVTEAFF; CDR3 DNA: TGTGCCAGCAGTTCACAGGGGGCTGTTACTGAAGCTTTCTTT
J gene: TRBJ2-7; D gene: -; V gene: TRBV19; clone size: -; CDR3 protein: CASSGGPKTLGQYF; CDR3 DNA: TGTGCCAGTAGCGGGGGACCGAAGACCCTCGGGCAGTACTTC
J gene: TRBJ1-2; D gene: TRBD1; V gene: TRBV3-1; clone size: -; CDR3 protein: CASSQAGQIYGYTF; CDR3 DNA: TGTGCCAGCAGCCAAGCGGGACAGATCTATGGCTACACCTTC
J gene: TRBJ2-5; D gene: -; V gene: TRBV10-3; clone size: -; CDR3 protein: CAISERDTQETQYF; CDR3 DNA: TGTGCCATCAGTGAGAGGGACACCCAAGAGACCCAGTACTTC
J gene: TRBJ2-3; D gene: TRBD2; V gene: TRBV6-5; clone size: -; CDR3 protein: CASRRTSSTDTQYF; CDR3 DNA: TGTGCCAGCAGGAGGACTAGCAGCACAGATACGCAGTATTTT
J gene: TRBJ1-6; D gene: -; V gene: TRBV19; clone size: -; CDR3 protein: CASTQSSYNSPLHF; CDR3 DNA: TGTGCCAGTACACAGAGCTCCTATAATTCACCCCTCCACTTT
J gene: TRBJ2-1; D gene: -; V gene: TRBV15; clone size: many; CDR3 protein: CATSREPPFLLAGRNEQFF; CDR3 DNA: TGTGCCACCAGCAGAGAACCCCCGTTTTTACTCGCGGGACGCAATGAGCAGTTCTTC
J gene: TRBJ2-1; D gene: TRBD2; V gene: TRBV28; clone size: few; CDR3 protein: CASTKGLAAPNEQFF; CDR3 DNA: TGTGCCAGCACCAAGGGACTAGCGGCCCCCAATGAGCAGTTCTTC
J gene: TRBJ2-5; D gene: -; V gene: TRBV7-9; clone size: -; CDR3 protein: CASNRDFQETQYF; CDR3 DNA: TGTGCCAGTAACCGGGACTTCCAAGAGACCCAGTACTTC
J gene: TRBJ2-1; D gene: TRBD2; V gene: TRBV3-1; clone size: -; CDR3 protein: CASSQGSGRGYNEQFF; CDR3 DNA: TGTGCCAGCAGCCAAGGTAGCGGGAGGGGGTACAATGAGCAGTTCTTC
J gene: TRBJ2-1; D gene: TRBD2; V gene: TRBV11-1; clone size: few; CDR3 protein: CASSYQERGEQFF; CDR3 DNA: TGTGCCAGCAGTTATCAAGAGCGGGGTGAGCAGTTCTTC
J gene: TRBJ1-3; D gene: -; V gene: TRBV13; clone size: -; CDR3 protein: CASSLVDDSGNTIYF; CDR3 DNA: TGTGCCAGCAGCTTAGTGGATGACTCTGGAAACACCATATATTTT
J gene: TRBJ2-3; D gene: TRBD2; V gene: TRBV9; clone size: -; CDR3 protein: CASSASWGGSTDTQYF; CDR3 DNA: TGTGCCAGCAGCGCTAGCTGGGGGGGGTCCACAGATACGCAGTATTTT
J gene: TRBJ1-1; D gene: TRBD1; V gene: TRBV12-3/TRBV12-4; clone size: few; CDR3 protein: CASRSNTGGTEAFF; CDR3 DNA: TGTGCCAGCAGATCCAACACAGGGGGCACTGAAGCTTTCTTT
J gene: TRBJ2-7; D gene: TRBD1; V gene: TRBV7-9; clone size: -; CDR3 protein: CASSGTGGVGEQYF; CDR3 DNA: TGTGCCAGCAGCGGGACAGGGGGTGTGGGCGAGCAGTACTTC
J gene: TRBJ1-1; D gene: -; V gene: TRBV6-2/TRBV6-3; clone size: few; CDR3 protein: CASSYSSWGNTEAFF; CDR3 DNA: TGTGCCAGCAGTTACTCGTCCTGGGGAAACACTGAAGCTTTCTTT
J gene: TRBJ2-3; D gene: -; V gene: TRBV5-1; clone size: few; CDR3 protein: CASSLGTETDTQYF; CDR3 DNA: TGCGCCAGCAGCTTGGGGACCGAAACAGATACGCAGTATTTT
J gene: TRBJ2-3; D gene: -; V gene: TRBV7-2; clone size: few; CDR3 protein: CASSLGLSSTDTQYF; CDR3 DNA: TGTGCCAGCAGCTTAGGACTTTCTAGCACAGATACGCAGTATTTT
J gene: TRBJ2-4; D gene: TRBD2; V gene: TRBV12-3/TRBV12-4; clone size: -; CDR3 protein: CASSLGGRDKNIQYF; CDR3 DNA: TGTGCCAGCAGTTTGGGAGGGCGGGACAAAAACATTCAGTACTTC
J gene: TRBJ2-3; D gene: TRBD2; V gene: TRBV9; clone size: -; CDR3 protein: CASSAGDGLAGYTDTQYF; CDR3 DNA: TGTGCCAGCAGCGCCGGCGACGGACTAGCGGGATACACAGATACGCAGTATTTT
J gene: TRBJ2-3; D gene: TRBD1; V gene: TRBV5-1; clone size: many; CDR3 protein: CASSLGQGVTDTQYF; CDR3 DNA: TGTGCCAGCAGTTTAGGACAGGGGGTCACAGATACGCAGTATTTT
J gene: TRBJ2-1; D gene: TRBD1; V gene: TRBV18; clone size: few; CDR3 protein: CASSPPGQGIGEQFF; CDR3 DNA: TGTGCCAGCTCACCACCGGGACAGGGGATCGGTGAGCAGTTCTTC
J gene: TRBJ2-5; D gene: TRBD2; V gene: TRBV4-2; clone size: -; CDR3 protein: CASSQDTGREQAQYF; CDR3 DNA: TGTGCCAGCAGCCAAGATACGGGGCGGGAGCAGGCCCAGTACTTC
J gene: TRBJ2-7; D gene: -; V gene: TRBV5-6; clone size: -; CDR3 protein: CASSYRGLRSYEQYF; CDR3 DNA: TGTGCCAGCAGCTACCGAGGACTAAGGTCCTACGAGCAGTACTTC
J gene: TRBJ1-2; D gene: -; V gene: TRBV29-1; clone size: -; CDR3 protein: CSVLADDYGYTF; CDR3 DNA: TGCAGCGTTTTGGCGGATGACTATGGCTACACCTTC
J gene: TRBJ1-2; D gene: TRBD1; V gene: TRBV12-3/TRBV12-4; clone size: -; CDR3 protein: CASSRPGTGLYGYTF; CDR3 DNA: TGTGCCAGCAGTCGTCCCGGGACAGGACTCTATGGCTACACCTTC
J gene: TRBJ2-5; D gene: -; V gene: TRBV9; clone size: -; CDR3 protein: CASSVKVETQYF; CDR3 DNA: TGTGCCAGCAGCGTTAAGGTGGAGACCCAGTACTTC
J gene: TRBJ2-5; D gene: TRBD2; V gene: TRBV7-6; clone size: -; CDR3 protein: CASSPGTSAETQYF; CDR3 DNA: TGTGCCAGCAGCCCGGGGACTAGCGCAGAGACCCAGTACTTC
J gene: TRBJ2-7; D gene: TRBD1; V gene: TRBV30; clone size: few; CDR3 protein: CAWSGDRGVYEQYF; CDR3 DNA: TGTGCCTGGAGTGGAGACAGGGGGGTTTACGAGCAGTACTTC
J gene: TRBJ2-7; D gene: TRBD1; V gene: TRBV6-5; clone size: -; CDR3 protein: CASRGTGWEQYF; CDR3 DNA: TGTGCCAGCAGAGGGACAGGGTGGGAGCAGTACTTC
J gene: TRBJ2-3; D gene: TRBD2; V gene: TRBV19; clone size: many; CDR3 protein: CATKVVAGGSDTQYF; CDR3 DNA: TGTGCGACAAAAGTGGTAGCGGGAGGGTCCGATACGCAGTATTTT
J gene: TRBJ2-1; D gene: -; V gene: TRBV6-5; clone size: -; CDR3 protein: CASSYSTIAGEQFF; CDR3 DNA: TGTGCCAGCAGTTACTCGACAATCGCGGGTGAGCAGTTCTTC
J gene: TRBJ1-2; D gene: -; V gene: TRBV28; clone size: few; CDR3 protein: CASSPRAGGYTF; CDR3 DNA: TGTGCCAGCAGTCCGCGGGCGGGAGGCTACACCTTC
J gene: TRBJ1-5; D gene: -; V gene: TRBV12-3/TRBV12-4; clone size: -; CDR3 protein: CASSFGQQPQHF; CDR3 DNA: TGTGCCAGCAGTTTTGGACAGCAGCCCCAGCATTTT
J gene: TRBJ1-1; D gene: -; V gene: TRBV5-1; clone size: -; CDR3 protein: CASSSLSGNTEAFF; CDR3 DNA: TGCGCCAGCAGCTCGCTAAGCGGGAACACTGAAGCTTTCTTT
J gene: TRBJ2-1; D gene: TRBD2; V gene: TRBV12-3/TRBV12-4; clone size: -; CDR3 protein: CASSLAPLFGRNNEQFF; CDR3 DNA: TGTGCCAGCAGTTTGGCCCCTCTCTTCGGGAGGAACAATGAGCAGTTCTTC
J gene: TRBJ2-5; D gene: TRBD2; V gene: TRBV20-1; clone size: few; CDR3 protein: CSAYPSGGPQETQYF; CDR3 DNA: TGCAGTGCTTATCCTAGCGGGGGTCCTCAAGAGACCCAGTACTTC
J gene: TRBJ2-1; D gene: TRBD2; V gene: TRBV4-3; clone size: few; CDR3 protein: CASSQDGRWEGFEQFF; CDR3 DNA: TGCGCCAGCAGCCAAGATGGAAGGTGGGAGGGCTTTGAGCAGTTCTTC
J gene: TRBJ1-1; D gene: -; V gene: TRBV11-3; clone size: -; CDR3 protein: CASSSGDRRLEAFF; CDR3 DNA: TGTGCCAGCAGCTCAGGGGATCGGCGGTTGGAAGCTTTCTTT
J gene: TRBJ2-7; D gene: TRBD1; V gene: TRBV14; clone size: few; CDR3 protein: CASSSLGTGRRYEQYF; CDR3 DNA: TGTGCCAGCAGCTCCCTTGGGACAGGGAGGAGGTACGAGCAGTACTTC
J gene: TRBJ2-7; D gene: TRBD1; V gene: TRBV6-6; clone size: -; CDR3 protein: CASSYSPRQGVGSEQYF; CDR3 DNA: TGTGCCAGCAGTTACTCACCTAGACAGGGAGTAGGGAGCGAGCAGTACTTC
J gene: TRBJ2-7; D gene: TRBD1; V gene: TRBV13; clone size: -; CDR3 protein: CASSPFRDSSYEQYF; CDR3 DNA: TGTGCCAGCAGCCCCTTCCGGGACAGCTCCTACGAGCAGTACTTC
J gene: TRBJ2-5; D gene: -; V gene: TRBV20-1; clone size: -; CDR3 protein: CSARDSSYLRYF; CDR3 DNA: TGCAGTGCTAGAGATTCTTCCTATCTCCGGTACTTC
J gene: TRBJ2-7; D gene: TRBD1; V gene: TRBV30; clone size: -; CDR3 protein: CAWSVRGPYEQYF; CDR3 DNA: TGTGCCTGGAGTGTCAGGGGGCCCTACGAGCAGTACTTC